These 8 T cell receptor beta chains originate from one sample sequenced in a study of identical twins. TCRdb reprocessed the 5' RACE reads via MiXCR and lists one record per CDR3 protein. Among over 550,000 distinct CDR3 sequences listed, under 8.5% were seen once. The data were also submitted as part of a second study, on yellow fever vaccine responses in identical twins.

Sequencing used PBMCs. These TCRs come from a woman aged 18-29 years in good health.

This clonotype was observed a handful of times. The V gene is TRBV4-1, the J gene TRBJ2-1; TRBD1 aligns across 9 bases. Per germline, CDR1 MGHRA and CDR2 YSYEKL. J was trimmed by 4 bases and V by 1 base; bases with no gene match: 5. The CDR3 is 16 amino acids. CDR3 nucleotides: TGCGCCAGCAGCCAAGCCCTAGGACAGGGGTACAATGAGCAGTTCTTC. Amino acid sequence: CASSQALGQGYNEQFF.

This clonotype was seen many times. J is TRBJ1-6 and V is TRBV20-1, with D possibly being TRBD1 (5 bases). From germline, CDR1 is DFQATT and CDR2 SNEGSKA (reference sequence). V lost 0 bases to trimming and J lost 0 bases, with 9 bases between them. CDR3 length: 16 amino acids. The CDR3, as DNA: TGCAGTGCTAGAGATAAGGGGTCCTCCTATAATTCACCCCTCCACTTT. This codes for CSARDKGSSYNSPLHF.

The sample holds many counts of this clonotype. The junction and the germline gene differ at one end; a read error may be behind it. The chain joins TRBV10-3 to TRBJ2-1; TRBD2 might be the D (5 bases). Per germline, CDR1 ENHRY and CDR2 SYGVKD. The CDR3 runs to 14 residues. CDR3 DNA sequence: TGTGCCATCGAAAGAGGGAACTCCAACAATGAGCAGTTCTTC. Its protein is CAIERGNSNNEQFF.

This clonotype was counted many times. This sequence joins TRBV10-3 and TRBJ2-1; 10 positions match TRBD2. The CDR3 contains 15 residues. V trimming: 0 bases; J trimming: 7 bases; junction bases outside the gene matches: 3. Germline V lookup: CDR1 ENHRY, CDR2 SYGVKD. The CDR3 DNA reads as TGTGCCATCAGTGAGTCGGCTAGCGGGAGTAATGAGCAGTTCTTC. Its protein is CAISESASGSNEQFF.

V and J are TRBV5-5 and TRBJ2-5, with 7 bases fitting TRBD2. This CDR3 region has 16 residues. CDR1 is SGHKS, CDR2 YYEKEE, per germline (reference sequence). V gave up 4 bases and J gave up 4 bases; unmatched junction bases: 13. The CDR3 sequence is CASSLGPVWGGETQYF. The CDR3 DNA reads TGTGCCAGCAGCCTTGGGCCAGTGTGGGGGGGAGAGACCCAGTACTTC.

The chain is built from TRBV7-6 and TRBJ2-2; D remains unclear. Germline V gene lookup returns CDR1 SGHVS and CDR2 FNYEAQ. With 7 bases removed from V and 7 bases from J, the gap between germline ends came to 19 bases. The CDR3 contains 15 residues. The CDR3 here is CASILKTRSGGELFF. The CDR3 nucleotides read TGTGCCAGCATCCTAAAAACGCGGTCGGGCGGGGAGCTGTTTTTT.

This clonotype was seen only a few times. The chain couples TRBV15 to TRBJ2-5, with D perhaps TRBD2 (7 bases). Trimming left V 4 bases short and J 7 bases short, with 13 bases between. Germline CDR1 LNHNV, CDR2 YYDKDF (reference sequence). There are 13 residues in the CDR3. The CDR3 protein is CATSISGEGTQYF. CDR3 nucleotide sequence: TGTGCCACCAGCATCTCAGGGGAGGGGACCCAGTACTTC.

J is TRBJ2-1 and V is TRBV28; D remains ambiguous. The CDR3 has 12 residues. Germline V gene sequence: CDR1 MDHEN, CDR2 SYDVKM. Trimming took 5 bases from V and 9 from J, leaving 11 bases between them. The CDR3 bases are TGTGCCAGCAGTCCCGGACGGTTTGAGCAGTTCTTC. Translated: CASSPGRFEQFF.